This T cell receptor beta chain was recovered during a study of blood T cells in healthy people across ages. This clonotype was picked up a small number of times. CDR1 and CDR2 (germline): DFQATT, SNEGSKA (reference sequence). The V end was cut by 3 bases, the J end by 5 bases, with 22 bases between. This CDR3 spans 16 amino acids. A second roughly 6 to 12 cycle PCR used barcoded and J-beta primers. TCRdb recomputed calls from the 5' RACE reads with MiXCR, one row per CDR3 protein. Among fewer than 950,000 distinct CDR3 sequences listed, roughly 34% were seen once. The sample comprised blood. The rearrangement uses TRBV20-1 and TRBJ1-1; possible D gene TRBD1, 5 bases. The sequence was collected from a man aged 18 to 29 in good health. The DNA of the CDR3 is TGCAGTGCTAGGGCCACAGGCGCCCTGTTTAGAACTGAAGCTTTCTTT. It translates to CSARATGALFRTEAFF.